One and the same sample provided the 5 T cell receptor beta chains below, sequenced in a study of blood T cell repertoires in COVID-19. The table came from immunoSEQ multiplex PCR; TCRdb's copy has only in-frame clones and leaves some out. The sample yields 200,000 to 250,000 clones, about nine tenths seen once. Sequenced: PBMCs or T cells enriched from blood (not recorded which). All receptors come from a woman in her forties with acute COVID-19.

This chain uses TRBV11-2 with TRBJ1-6; D is unresolved. The length of the CDR3 is 13 residues. V was cut by 1 base and J by 9 bases, with 7 bases left in between. Germline V gene sequence: CDR1 SGHAT, CDR2 FQNNGV. CDR3 DNA sequence: TGTGCCAGCAGCTTAGTAACGGGTTCACCCCTCCACTTT. This encodes CASSLVTGSPLHF.

The chain employs TRBV11-2 and TRBJ1-1; 8 positions match TRBD1. The CDR3 has 15 amino acids. In germline, CDR1 is SGHAT, CDR2 FQNNGV. Trimming cost V 1 base and J 2 bases; bases outside gene matches: 3. The CDR3 DNA follows: TGTGCCAGCAGCTTAGTCCAGGGGGCTAACACTGAAGCTTTCTTT. Its protein is CASSLVQGANTEAFF.

The chain couples TRBV4-3 to TRBJ2-5; D is perhaps TRBD1 (5 bases). The CDR3 has 15 residues. Germline-derived CDR1 and CDR2 are LGHNA and YSLEER. The V end lost 0 bases, the J end lost 3 bases, and 11 bases lay between the germline ends. The CDR3 loop is CASSQDRGFEETQYF. The DNA for the CDR3 is TGCGCCAGCAGCCAAGATAGGGGCTTTGAAGAGACCCAGTACTTC.

The genes are TRBV3-1 (or the pseudogene TRBV3-2) and TRBJ2-3; 8 nucleotides align to TRBD1. The V gene end was trimmed by 4 bases and the J gene end by 4 bases; junction bases not matched to a gene: 4. There are 14 residues in the CDR3. Germline V gene lookup returns CDR1 LGHDT and CDR2 YNNKEL (reference sequence). The CDR3 DNA reads as TGTGCCAGCAGCCTGCAGACAGGGGCAGATACGCAGTATTTT. It yields the protein CASSLQTGADTQYF.

This chain links TRBV5-1 with TRBJ2-2; 9 nucleotides match TRBD2. Germline CDR1 SGHRS, CDR2 YFSETQ. V trimming: 1 base; J trimming: 5 bases; junction bases outside the gene matches: 6. This CDR3 region has 16 residues. The CDR3 region is CASSLTAGGQTGELFF. The CDR3 DNA sequence: TGCGCCAGCAGCTTGACGGCGGGGGGGCAAACCGGGGAGCTGTTTTTT.